Presented here are 11 T cell receptor beta chains from one specimen sequenced in a study of T cell responses to AZD1222 COVID-19 vaccine. Libraries were prepared by immunoSEQ multiplex PCR; TCRdb keeps only in-frame clonotypes and omits some of them. The sample records roughly 120,000 clones, more than 85% being singletons. The sample was peripheral blood, taken on day 0 of AZD1222 vaccination. These receptors were taken from an adult in good health.

The V gene is TRBV20-1, the J gene TRBJ2-1; D gene uncertain. Trimming took 3 bases from V and 0 from J, leaving 15 bases between them. The CDR3 runs to 16 residues. Per the germline V gene, CDR1 is DFQATT and CDR2 is SNEGSKA (reference sequence). In nucleotides, the CDR3 is TGCAGTGCTAGTCTTAGGGCCCTTAGCTCCTACAATGAGCAGTTCTTC. It is translated as CSASLRALSSYNEQFF.

This chain joins TRBV6-5 and TRBJ2-3; D unresolved. Germline CDR1 and CDR2: MNHEY and SVGAGI. The CDR3 spans 14 residues. Trimming shortened V by 4 bases and J by 4 bases, and 12 bases separated the two germline ends. The CDR3 DNA reads TGTGCCAGCAGTTTTGGGGTTAAGGCAGATACGCAGTATTTT. This codes for CASSFGVKADTQYF.

The chain combines TRBV27 with TRBJ2-5; D possibly matches TRBD1 or TRBD2 (5 bases each). The V gene lost 8 bases and the J gene lost 3 bases, with 19 bases spanning the gap. The CDR3 covers 15 residues. Germline loops: CDR1 MNHEY, CDR2 SMNVEV (reference sequence). The CDR3: CASQSAGQGEETQYF. CDR3 bases: TGTGCCAGCCAATCGGCGGGTCAGGGCGAAGAGACCCAGTACTTC.

The chain combines TRBV5-4 with TRBJ1-2; the D gene is possibly TRBD1 (6 bases). The CDR3 extends over 18 amino acids. Germline V gene data show CDR1 as SGHNT and CDR2 as YYREEE (reference sequence). V was shortened by 0 bases and J by 0 bases, with 18 bases between the two germline ends. In nucleotides, the CDR3 is TGTGCCAGCAGCTTGGCGGAATCTCGGGGGGCTTCTAACTATGGCTACACCTTC. Protein: CASSLAESRGASNYGYTF. The entire variable domain, with the rest obtained from reference TRBV5-4 and TRBJ1-2, is as follows: ETGVTQSPTHLIKTRGQQVTLRCSSQSGHNTVSWYQQALGQGPQFIFQYYREEENGRGNFPPRFSGLQFPNYSSELNVNALELDDSALYLCASSLAESRGASNYGYTFGSGTRLTVV.

V is TRBV5-1 and J is TRBJ1-3, with 8 bases aligning to TRBD1. The CDR3 runs to 17 residues. With 6 bases clipped from V and 3 bases from J, the junction kept 14 bases outside the gene matches. Germline values: CDR1 SGHRS, CDR2 YFSETQ. The DNA of the CDR3 is TGCGCCAGCACGCCCGGGACAGGAAGAGTCTATGGAAACACCATATATTTT. It encodes CASTPGTGRVYGNTIYF.

This chain links TRBV15 with TRBJ1-1, with D tentatively TRBD1 (6 bases). Trimming took 8 bases from V and 0 from J, leaving 10 bases between them. The CDR3 has 13 residues. Germline V gene data show CDR1 as LNHNV and CDR2 as YYDKDF (reference sequence). The CDR3 coding sequence is TGTGCCACCGCCGGGACAATGAACACTGAAGCTTTCTTT. As protein: CATAGTMNTEAFF.

The rearrangement uses TRBV9 and TRBJ2-2; 9 bases fit TRBD1. Germline V CDR1 and CDR2: SGDLS, YYNGEE. The ends lost 4 bases at V and 8 bases at J; junction bases unmatched: 9. CDR3 length equals 15 residues. The CDR3 loop reads CASSTGQGRGGELFF. CDR3 in DNA: TGTGCCAGCAGCACCGGACAGGGGAGGGGTGGGGAGCTGTTTTTT.

The chain employs TRBV3-1 (or the pseudogene TRBV3-2) and TRBJ2-7; D tentatively fits TRBD1 or TRBD2 (5 bases each). CDR3 length: 14 residues. Germline V gene lookup returns CDR1 LGHDT and CDR2 YNNKEL (reference sequence). Trimming left V 4 bases short and J 2 bases short, with 12 bases between. CDR3 nucleotides: TGTGCCAGCAGCCTTTCCGGGACCCCCTACGAGCAGTACTTC. This encodes CASSLSGTPYEQYF.

The V and J genes are TRBV9 and TRBJ2-7; 9 bases align to TRBD1. The CDR3 totals 13 residues. V dropped 4 bases and J dropped 4; count of bases not matched to a gene: 3. Per the germline V gene, CDR1 is SGDLS and CDR2 is YYNGEE. This CDR3 reads CASSFGQGYEQYF. CDR3 DNA: TGTGCCAGCAGCTTCGGACAGGGGTACGAGCAGTACTTC.

The rearrangement links TRBV10-3 to TRBJ1-2, with 9 bases that match TRBD1. In germline, CDR1 is ENHRY, CDR2 SYGVKD. Unmatched junction bases numbered 1, after V lost 8 bases and J lost 6 bases. This CDR3 comprises 11 residues. The CDR3 DNA is TGTGCCATCCGGACAGGGGATGGCTACACCTTC. As protein: CAIRTGDGYTF.

The chain has TRBV20-1 and TRBJ2-6; D not resolved. Germline CDR1 DFQATT, CDR2 SNEGSKA (reference sequence). The CDR3 spans 16 residues. V was pared by 3 bases and J by 0 bases, with 12 bases between. The CDR3 nucleotides read TGCAGTGCTAGTCCAACCCTTAGCTCTGGGGCCAACGTCCTGACTTTC. Protein product: CSASPTLSSGANVLTF.